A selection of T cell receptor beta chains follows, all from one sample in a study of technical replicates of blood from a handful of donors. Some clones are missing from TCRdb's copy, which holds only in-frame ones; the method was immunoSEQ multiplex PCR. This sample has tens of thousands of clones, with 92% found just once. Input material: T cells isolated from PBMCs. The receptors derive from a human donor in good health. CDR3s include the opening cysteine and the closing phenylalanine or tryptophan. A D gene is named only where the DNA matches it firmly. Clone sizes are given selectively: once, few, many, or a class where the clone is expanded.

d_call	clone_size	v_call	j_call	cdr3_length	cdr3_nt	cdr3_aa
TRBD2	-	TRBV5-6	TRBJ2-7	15	TGTGCCAGCACCCCAAGACGGGGGGGTTTATACGAGCAGTACTTC	CASTPRRGGLYEQYF
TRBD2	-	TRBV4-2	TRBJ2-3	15	TGTGCCAGCAGCCTTAGCGGGACTAGCACAGATACGCAGTATTTT	CASSLSGTSTDTQYF
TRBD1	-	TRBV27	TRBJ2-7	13	TGTGCCAGCACTTACTACAGGGGCGGCGAGCAGTACTTC	CASTYYRGGEQYF
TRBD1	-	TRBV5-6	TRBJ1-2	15	TGTGCCAGCAGCTTGGCCTTGGGACAGCCTTATGGCTACACCTTC	CASSLALGQPYGYTF
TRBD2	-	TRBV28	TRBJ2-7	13	TGTGCCAGCAGTTTACGGGAGGCCTACGAGCAGTACTTC	CASSLREAYEQYF
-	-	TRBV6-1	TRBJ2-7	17	TGTGCCAGCAGTGAAAACACAGTTCATGAGTTCTACTACGAGCAGTACTTC	CASSENTVHEFYYEQYF
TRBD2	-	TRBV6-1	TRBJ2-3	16	TGTGCCAGCAGTGAGTTCGGGAGGGCCAACACAGATACGCAGTATTTT	CASSEFGRANTDTQYF
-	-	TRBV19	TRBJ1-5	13	TGTGCCAGTAGTGGCGGGAGGGGGCAGCCCCAGCATTTT	CASSGGRGQPQHF
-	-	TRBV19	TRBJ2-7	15	TGTGCCAGTAGATCGGGGGCAGGGGGGTTCAACGAGCAGTACTTC	CASRSGAGGFNEQYF
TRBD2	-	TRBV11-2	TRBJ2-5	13	TGTGCCAGCAGCCCGGGACTACAAGAGACCCAGTACTTC	CASSPGLQETQYF
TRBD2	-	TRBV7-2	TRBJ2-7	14	TGTGCCAGCAGCTTAGTAGCGGGGGGCTACGAGCAGTACTTC	CASSLVAGGYEQYF
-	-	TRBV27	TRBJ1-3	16	TGTGCCAGCAGTTTCCGACAGGAGGCGCGAGGAAACACCATATATTTT	CASSFRQEARGNTIYF
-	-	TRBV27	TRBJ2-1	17	TGTGCCAGCAGTTTAATCCAAACAGGGCCTACCTACAATGAGCAGTTCTTC	CASSLIQTGPTYNEQFF
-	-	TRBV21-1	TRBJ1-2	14	TGTGCCAGCAGCACTTTACAGGGGGCGGATGGCTACACCTTC	CASSTLQGADGYTF
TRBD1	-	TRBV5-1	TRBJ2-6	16	TGCGCCAGCAGCTCGGACAGGGCCGCGGGGGCCAACGTCCTGACTTTC	CASSSDRAAGANVLTF
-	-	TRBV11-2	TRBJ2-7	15	TGTGCCAGCAGCGGGCCGGGACATAGCTCCTACGAGCAGTACTTC	CASSGPGHSSYEQYF
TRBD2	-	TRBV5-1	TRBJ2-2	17	TGCGCCAGCAGCCCGAGAGCGGGAGTGAACGGAAACGGGGAGCTGTTTTTT	CASSPRAGVNGNGELFF
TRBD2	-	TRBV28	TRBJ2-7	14	TGTGCCAGCAGTCTGGGACTAGGCTCCTACGAGCAGTACTTC	CASSLGLGSYEQYF
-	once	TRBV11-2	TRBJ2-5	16	TGTGCCAGCAGCTTAGTTCCAGGGGAGTTTGAAGAGACCCAGTACTTC	CASSLVPGEFEETQYF
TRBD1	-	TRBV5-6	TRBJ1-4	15	TGTGCCAGCAGCCGTTTGGGACAGACAAATGAAAAACTGTTTTTT	CASSRLGQTNEKLFF
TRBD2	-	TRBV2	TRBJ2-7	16	TGTGCCAGCTCCTCCTTCTCCGGGAGGGAAGCTAGGGAGCAGTACTTC	CASSSFSGREAREQYF
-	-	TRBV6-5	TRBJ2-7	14	TGTGCCAGCAGAGGGACTCTTGTATCCTACGAGCAGTACTTC	CASRGTLVSYEQYF
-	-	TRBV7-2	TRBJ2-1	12	TGTGCCAGCAGCTTAGCGCGGAATGAGCAGTTCTTC	CASSLARNEQFF
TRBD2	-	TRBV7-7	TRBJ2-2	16	TGTGCCAGCAGCAGACTAGCGGGAGGTAACACCGGGGAGCTGTTTTTT	CASSRLAGGNTGELFF
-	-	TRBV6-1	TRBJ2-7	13	TGTGCCAGCAGGCTAGCTCCGACCTACGAGCAGTACTTC	CASRLAPTYEQYF
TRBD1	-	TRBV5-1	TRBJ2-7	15	TGCGCCAGCAGCTTGGCCGGGACAGCCGTCCACGAGCAGTACTTC	CASSLAGTAVHEQYF